Sequencing of this T cell receptor beta chain was carried out in a study of blood T cell repertoires in COVID-19. Study details: Material from acute and convalescent COVID-19 was sourced from the United States, Italy and Spain. T cells, B-cell-depleted T cells, or PBMCs supplied cDNA or gDNA.

V dropped 7 bases and J dropped 7 bases, with 17 bases sitting between them. Germline V gene lookup returns CDR1 SQVTM and CDR2 ANQGSEA. The CDR3 loop spans 13 amino acids. Per the authors' pipeline: Amplification of reference gene primers provided the estimated nucleated cell counts. Generated by immunoSEQ multiplex PCR, the TCRdb table keeps only in-frame clones and is missing some. From that table come the V and J calls and clone size; the DNA was used to work out D and trimming. The repertoire holds around 300,000 clones, 85% seen once, with about 2.3% in the top ten. Participants came from 20 to 25 US areas, aged about 18 to 100 years.

This TCR derives from a woman aged 45-59 years who had recovered from COVID-19. Input material: PBMCs or T cells enriched from blood (not recorded which). The gene calls are TRBV29-1 and TRBJ1-5; TRBD1 is a possible D gene (5 bases). In DNA form, the CDR3 reads TGCAGCGCCTCGGACGGGGGAGGACAGCCCCAGCATTTT. The encoded protein is CSASDGGGQPQHF.